Sequencing of this TCR beta chain was carried out in a study of cytomegalovirus exposure and HLA in healthy donors (dated by TCRdb to the late 2010s). With regard to the full study: An earlier analysis of several hundred of the donors reported more than 250 Gb of sequence data and around 110 million unique TCR beta sequences from about 179 million T cells. Four or five DR-DQ haplotypes were handled as single units for association and clustering, since linkage in the cohort was strong. The genetic ancestry cluster associated with self-reported Caucasian donors included about 84% of the 398 genotyped donors. Across about 380 genotyped donors of the cohort, an average of about 240,000 unique TCR beta nucleotide sequences per donor were sequenced, and roughly a sixth of those sequences were non-productive. Rather than using new phenotypic data, the later analysis identified candidate immune exposures from TCR beta sequences and from how often those sequences occurred across donors. In a later genetic analysis, genome-wide SNP genotypes for about three fifths of the roughly 670 donors were used, and that subset was treated as a discovery cohort. The study combined high-throughput TCR immunosequencing, statistical association of individual TCRs with disease status, and machine learning to predict cytomegalovirus infection status. Typing coverage varied by locus: roughly 629-640 donors for A, B, C, DRB1 and DQB1; approximately 520 for DQA1; some 610 for DPA1; 400 to 480 for DPB1. A separate validation cohort of approximately 130 different subjects was used in addition to the 666-subject first cohort. In a later analysis, previously published TCR beta repertoires from 550 to 700 donors were re-analyzed and high-resolution HLA genotyping was added so that TCR occurrence patterns could be studied. The study used immunosequencing to profile the T cell repertoires of 670 or so subjects and linked those repertoires to cytomegalovirus serostatus. Roughly 320 gigabases of sequencing data and roughly 81 million unique TCR sequences made up an early release that covered several hundred HLA-typed donors. Donor age, sex, ethnicity and CMV serostatus were compiled alongside the repertoire data. To decide whether each TCR beta V gene segment behaved as functional or pseudogenic, an earlier analysis of some 600 of the donors relied on high-throughput TCR beta sequencing. The study aimed to test whether signatures of past pathogen exposure could be identified by cataloging public T cell receptors. Every discovery cohort repertoire had been produced on one sequencing platform. Class I and class II HLA loci were covered by the typing at four-digit resolution.

What the work shows at the level of the full study, not this receptor alone: A later genetic analysis reported fewer N-insertions in productive TCRs among donors in an Asian-associated ancestry cluster than the approximately 700-donor mean. Cytomegalovirus status was reported to be diagnosed by the classifier with high specificity and sensitivity in both the original and validation cohorts. Correlated functional status among segregating V segments might reflect linkage disequilibrium, but an unknown experimental factor could not be ruled out. A cluster of highly shared sequence variants was judged likely to be a technical artifact of the sequencing pipeline. Broadly in line with IMGT annotations, most TCR beta V segments showed up in productive rearrangements about 90% or about 30% of the time in an earlier analysis of several hundred of the donors. In a later analysis, 16,951 TCR beta sequences were associated with specific HLA alleles at a false discovery rate of 0.05. CMV serostatus was the only immune exposure information available for the cohort. Most TCR sequences were seen in very few donors, while some public TCRs were found in many individuals. A further reported finding was that TCR beta sequences accurately predicted the HLA-A and HLA-B alleles for most subjects in the first cohort. In vitro tests confirmed that a few of the cytomegalovirus-associated TCR beta chains recognize cytomegalovirus antigens. Some IMGT-functional V segments, including TRBV6-2 and TRBV6-3, could not be distinguished by the 87-base-pair reads and were therefore excluded. In a later analysis, HLA-associated TCR beta chains were found to be more clonally expanded and to have lower generation probabilities than equally common non-associated chains. In a later analysis, most CMV-associated TCR beta chains were found to appear HLA-restricted, with HLA associations seemingly driven largely by CMV exposure. Because HLA typing was missing for some donors at each locus, association tests included only the typed subset. Because counts were too low, fewer than 20 rarely observed V segments, including chromosome 9 orphons, were excluded from the earlier analysis of under 650 of the donors. In this cohort, only TCR beta chains were sequenced, and detectable features were limited by the absence of alpha or paired-chain data. Strong co-occurrence of HLA alleles, especially DR and DQ, made assigning TCR associations to individual alleles difficult. A later analysis found that TCR association rates varied across HLA loci, with DRB1 alleles showing the most associated TCRs and HLA-C alleles the fewest. In a later genetic analysis, a missense DCLRE1C variant was associated with V-gene and J-gene trimming of TCR beta chains, and the association was replicated in an independent cohort. The authors suggested that the approach could potentially be extended to other disease states and immunological phenotypes. A later analysis reported that several top co-occurrence clusters appeared linked to parvovirus B19, influenza, CMV and Epstein-Barr virus. Roughly uniform sequencing depth across donors was assumed in presence/absence analyses, although this assumption may not hold. A total of 150 to 200 TCR beta chains were listed by the study as associated with cytomegalovirus.

The CDR3 contains 13 residues, cysteine and phenylalanine counted. Just the 39-base CDR3 DNA is kept, in frame starting at base 1. V sheds 2 bases and J sheds 10 bases, leaving 13 bases between their ends. Taken from the germline V gene (reference sequence), the CDR1 and CDR2 loops are SGHNT and YYREEE. Libraries were constructed by the immunoSEQ multiplex PCR assay. For the multiplex PCR, a mixture combining 60 forward primers for TCR Vbeta segments and 13 reverse primers for TCR Jbeta segments was used. The CDR3 region of rearranged TCR beta genes was amplified from genomic DNA with a multiplex PCR assay. The Illumina HiSeq System was used to sequence the amplified TCR beta libraries as 87-base-pair reads. The study's own analysis went as follows. In a later analysis, some 80 million unique TCR beta chains were counted across the 500 to 700 repertoires, and around 10 million of these chains were shared by at least two donors. Raw reads were error-corrected and collapsed into unique sequences by a nearest-neighbor algorithm in which closely related sequences were merged to remove PCR and sequencing errors. V, D and J gene segments were assigned by aligning CDR3 sequences to IMGT reference sequences. For a sequence to be retained, at least a six-nucleotide match to both a V gene segment and a J gene segment was required. Rearrangements were classified as productive when the CDR3 lacked stop codons and remained in frame with V and J, and all other rearrangements were classified as non-productive. Following IMGT convention, CDR3 was defined as the stretch from the second conserved V-encoded cysteine to the conserved J-encoded phenylalanine. Sequences without an unambiguous match to a single V gene segment were excluded from the earlier analysis of a few hundred of the donors. In an earlier analysis of approximately 590 of the donors, a V segment was called functional when productive rearrangements were above 56.7%, and segregating when the standard deviation between donors exceeded 5%. A statistical classification framework was developed to diagnose cytomegalovirus status using the catalog of TCR beta chain sequences. In a later analysis, V and J genes were assigned by comparing TCR nucleotide sequences against IMGT/GENE-DB human TR gene sequences. In a later analysis, CDR3 sequences and most-parsimonious VDJ recombination scenarios were assigned using the TCRdist pipeline. A later analysis defined each TCR beta chain by its CDR3 amino acid sequence plus V-gene family, and excluded reads lacking a unique V-gene family. In a later analysis, several hundred highly shared, low-generation-probability nucleotide sequences were removed to address suspected cross-contamination and a sequencing artifact. For each public chain, a later analysis derived a clonal expansion index from normalized ranks of inferred template counts within each repertoire. Generation probabilities in a later analysis came from a VDJ recombination model fitted to out-of-frame rearrangements, and those results were checked against IGoR. A later analysis scored TCR-TCR, TCR-HLA and TCR-CMV co-occurrence with hypergeometric tests, applying a repertoire-size bias correction to TCR pairs. To estimate false discovery rates, a later analysis permuted the HLA or CMV assignments 20 times. A later analysis grouped co-occurring TCRs with DBSCAN, adding TCRdist sequence similarity when clustering within HLA-allele-positive subsets. For co-occurrence clustering, repertoires with fewer than 30,000 or more than 120,000 public chains were excluded, along with about five repertoires with anomalous nucleotide sharing. TCRdb obtained this table from immuneACCESS and retained in-frame rearrangements with V and J assigned. These tables miss some clones; where compared with another copy, unresolved V genes account for less than half of the shortfall, and the remainder is unexplained. That table gives V, J and clone size, and the DNA gave D and trimming. The sample contains about 65,000 clones, around four fifths of them found a single time. The leading ten clones occupy around 4.2% of the sample.

Concerning this clone: This receptor's antigen is unknown. No clone much larger than this one lies a single base away; base qualities are absent.

The cohort comprised 670 or so healthy bone marrow donors. At the time of sampling, all cohort members were nominally healthy, though unrecorded immune exposures were likely present. The donor tested CMV seronegative and was one of the 352 seronegative cohort members. Every donor gave a peripheral blood sample, and the peripheral blood mononuclear cells from that sample were used for TCR beta sequencing. Genomic DNA extraction from the blood cell samples was performed with the Qiagen DNeasy Blood Extraction Kit. The source of this sequence is a young woman in good health and CMV-seronegative. The specimen sequenced was PBMCs. The V and J genes are TRBV5-4 and TRBJ1-5; the D gene assignment is ambiguous. The sequence in DNA is TGTGCCAGCAGCTTCTTCGGGGAGAGTCCCCAGCATTTT. The encoded protein is CASSFFGESPQHF.